This T cell receptor (beta chain) was sequenced for a study of cytomegalovirus exposure and HLA in healthy donors (TCRdb year 2017). With regard to the full study: An earlier analysis of approximately 640 of the donors reported more than 250 Gb of sequence data and 117 million unique TCR beta sequences from approximately 180 million T cells. Of the approximately 400 genotyped donors, approximately 83% fell in the genetic ancestry cluster associated with self-reported Caucasian donors. Typing coverage differed by locus: A, B, C, DRB1 and DQB1 were typed in about 620-640 donors, DQA1 in approximately 520, DPA1 in some 570, and DPB1 in just under 480. The later analysis used no new phenotypic data to find candidate immune exposures, relying instead on TCR beta sequences and their occurrence across donors. A separate validation cohort of 100 to 150 different subjects was used in addition to the roughly 700-subject first cohort. Every repertoire in the discovery cohort had been generated on one and the same sequencing platform. Donor age, sex, ethnicity and CMV serostatus were collected together with the repertoire data. Genome-wide SNP genotypes for about 55% of the roughly 670 donors were used in a later genetic analysis, which treated that subset as a discovery cohort. Class I and class II HLA loci were covered by the typing at four-digit resolution. The study aimed to test whether cataloging public T cell receptors could reveal signatures of past pathogen exposure. Roughly five DR-DQ haplotypes were handled as single units for association and clustering because linkage in the cohort was strong. The study used immunosequencing to profile the T cell repertoires of approximately 690 subjects and linked those repertoires to cytomegalovirus serostatus. High-throughput TCR immunosequencing, statistical association of individual TCRs with disease status, and machine learning were combined to predict cytomegalovirus infection status. An earlier analysis of some 600 of the donors applied high-throughput TCR beta sequencing to assess whether each TCR beta V gene segment acted as functional or pseudogenic. A later analysis re-analyzed previously published TCR beta repertoires from 666 donors and added high-resolution HLA genotyping to study TCR occurrence patterns. Roughly 300 gigabases of sequencing data and 70 million to 100 million unique TCR sequences made up an early release that covered 500 to 700 HLA-typed donors. On average, roughly 200,000 unique TCR beta nucleotide sequences were sequenced per donor among more than 350 genotyped donors of the cohort, with roughly 18% of those sequences being non-productive. What the work shows at the level of the full study, not this receptor alone: When HLA alleles, especially DR and DQ, strongly co-occurred, attributing TCR associations to individual alleles was difficult. Broadly in line with IMGT annotations, most TCR beta V segments showed up in productive rearrangements about 87% or about 30% of the time in an earlier analysis of around 550 of the donors. A cluster of highly shared sequence variants was judged likely to be a technical artifact of the sequencing pipeline. The classifier was reported to diagnose cytomegalovirus status with high specificity and sensitivity in both the original cohort and the validation cohort. HLA typing was unavailable for some donors at each locus, so association tests used only the typed subset. The authors suggested that the approach could potentially be extended to other disease states and immunological phenotypes. According to a later analysis, most CMV-associated TCR beta chains appeared to be HLA-restricted, and the HLA associations seemed to be driven largely by CMV exposure. In a later analysis, several top co-occurrence clusters were reported to appear linked to parvovirus B19, influenza, CMV and Epstein-Barr virus. A further reported finding was that TCR beta sequences accurately predicted the HLA-A and HLA-B alleles for most subjects in the first cohort. Because the 87-base-pair reads could not distinguish some IMGT-functional V segments, including TRBV6-2 and TRBV6-3, those segments were excluded. The study listed over 150 TCR beta chains as associated with cytomegalovirus. V-gene and J-gene trimming of TCR beta chains was associated with a missense DCLRE1C variant in a later genetic analysis, and the association was replicated in an independent cohort. Correlated functional status among segregating V segments might reflect linkage disequilibrium, but an unknown experimental factor could not be ruled out. In vitro tests confirmed that a few of the cytomegalovirus-associated TCR beta chains recognize cytomegalovirus antigens. CMV serostatus was the only immune exposure information available for the cohort. Compared with the approximately 700-donor mean, donors in an Asian-associated ancestry cluster had fewer N-insertions in productive TCRs, according to a later genetic analysis. In a later analysis, HLA-associated TCR beta chains showed more clonal expansion and lower generation probabilities than non-associated chains that were equally common. The presence/absence analyses assumed that sequencing depth was roughly uniform across donors, and that assumption may not be true. About 17 rarely observed V segments, including chromosome 9 orphons, were excluded from the earlier analysis of approximately 500 of the donors because counts were too low. According to a later analysis, TCR association rates differed among HLA loci, with DRB1 alleles showing the most associated TCRs and HLA-C alleles showing the fewest. Specific HLA alleles were associated with 16,951 TCR beta sequences at a false discovery rate of 0.05 in a later analysis. Most TCR sequences were seen in very few donors, while some public TCRs were found in many individuals. Only TCR beta chains were sequenced in this cohort, and the absence of alpha or paired-chain data limited detectable features.

The cohort comprised 670 or so healthy bone marrow donors. Cohort members were all nominally healthy when sampled, although unrecorded immune exposures were likely present. The donor tested CMV seropositive, placing the donor among the roughly 300 seropositive members of the cohort. A peripheral blood sample was collected from each donor, and TCR beta sequencing was performed on peripheral blood mononuclear cells. The Qiagen DNeasy Blood Extraction Kit was used to extract genomic DNA from the blood cell samples. This clone was found a few times. Its antigen is still unknown. Base qualities are missing; no much larger clone stands one base away. Library method: the immunoSEQ multiplex PCR assay. The multiplex PCR relied on a mix of 60 forward primers for TCR Vbeta segments and 13 reverse primers for TCR Jbeta segments. The CDR3 region of rearranged TCR beta genes was amplified from genomic DNA by a multiplex PCR assay. Amplified TCR beta libraries were sequenced as 87-base-pair reads on the Illumina HiSeq System. As for how the authors treated the data: Across the 600 to 700 repertoires, a later analysis counted tens of millions of unique TCR beta chains, some 11 million of which were shared by at least two donors. To remove PCR and sequencing errors, raw reads were error-corrected and collapsed into unique sequences using a nearest-neighbor algorithm that merged closely related sequences. Alignment of CDR3 sequences to IMGT reference sequences was used to assign V, D and J gene segments. For a sequence to be retained, at least a six-nucleotide match to both a V gene segment and a J gene segment was required. A rearrangement was called productive if the CDR3 had no stop codons and remained in frame with V and J, and every other rearrangement was called non-productive. Following IMGT convention, CDR3 was defined as the stretch from the second conserved V-encoded cysteine up to the conserved J-encoded phenylalanine. In an earlier analysis of 500 to 650 of the donors, sequences lacking an unambiguous match to a single V gene segment were excluded. An earlier analysis of 587 of the donors classified V segments as functional when productive rearrangements were above 56.7% and as segregating when the standard deviation between donors was above 5%. To diagnose cytomegalovirus status from the catalog of TCR beta chain sequences, a statistical classification framework was built. A later analysis assigned V and J genes by comparing TCR nucleotide sequences with IMGT/GENE-DB human TR gene sequences. Using the TCRdist pipeline, a later analysis assigned CDR3 sequences along with most-parsimonious VDJ recombination scenarios. In a later analysis, each TCR beta chain was defined by its CDR3 amino acid sequence together with its V-gene family, and reads lacking a unique V-gene family were excluded. As a way to deal with suspected cross-contamination and a sequencing artifact, a later analysis dropped under 600 nucleotide sequences that were highly shared and had low generation probability. For each public chain, a later analysis derived a clonal expansion index from normalized ranks of inferred template counts within each repertoire. A later analysis computed generation probabilities with a VDJ recombination model fitted to out-of-frame rearrangements, and checked the results against IGoR. In a later analysis, TCR-TCR, TCR-HLA and TCR-CMV co-occurrence was scored with hypergeometric tests, and a repertoire-size bias correction was applied to TCR pairs. A later analysis estimated false discovery rates by permuting HLA or CMV assignments 20 times. A later analysis grouped co-occurring TCRs with DBSCAN, adding TCRdist sequence similarity when clustering within HLA-allele-positive subsets. Repertoires with fewer than 30,000 or more than 120,000 public chains were left out of co-occurrence clustering, as were about 5 repertoires with anomalous nucleotide sharing. TCRdb carries this immuneACCESS record with in-frame sequences only. Its versions omit some clonotypes, under half of them owing to an unresolved V gene in the studies checked, with the rest unexplained. V, J and clone size reflect that table, while D and trimming were determined from the DNA. A total of over 100,000 clones appear in this sample, just under 70% of them only once. Jointly, the top ten make up just over 8.5% of the sample.

For CDR1 and CDR2, the germline V gene lists MDHEN and SYDVKM. Clipping removes 6 bases from V and 3 bases from J, with 8 as the unmatched junction base count. Reading from cysteine to phenylalanine, the CDR3 counts 14 amino acids. Only the CDR3 DNA is retained, 42 bases long and in frame from the first base. The chain couples TRBV28 to TRBJ2-7; 7 bases in the junction line up with TRBD1. The TCR comes from a man aged 30-40 years in good health and CMV-seropositive. Sample: PBMCs. DNA sequence: TGTGCCAGCAGCCGGCGGACAGGCGACTACGAGCAGTACTTC. Translated, it reads CASSRRTGDYEQYF.